This T cell receptor (beta chain) was obtained from a study of blood T cell repertoires in COVID-19. Study summary: Sites across the United States, Italy and Spain contributed samples from acute and convalescent COVID-19. T cells, B-cell-depleted T cells, or PBMCs supplied cDNA or gDNA.

Original processing methods: Amplification from reference gene primers served as the basis for estimated nucleated cell counts. Profiling relied on immunoSEQ multiplex PCR, and the TCRdb table lists in-frame clones only, not all of them. V, J and clone size reflect that table, while D and trimming were determined from the DNA. This sample yields 200,000 or so clones, of which about four fifths are seen a single time; roughly 6.1% belongs to the top ten. The origin of this receptor is a woman aged 40 to 49 with acute or convalescent COVID-19. Sample: peripheral blood.

Here the CDR3 reads CASSIPGQGGSPLHF. The CDR3 nucleotides are TGTGCCAGTAGTATTCCGGGACAGGGAGGTTCACCCCTCCACTTT. V is TRBV19 and J is TRBJ1-6, with 9 bases matching TRBD1. CDR1 is LNHDA, CDR2 SQIVND, per germline (reference sequence). The CDR3 covers 15 residues. Unmatched junction bases numbered 6, after V lost 3 bases and J lost 9 bases.